A selection of T cell receptor beta chains follows, all from one sample in a study of cytomegalovirus exposure and HLA in healthy donors. The data were produced by immunoSEQ multiplex PCR, yet TCRdb's version contains in-frame clones alone and is incomplete. Of tens of thousands of clones listed, around 84% are singletons. What was sequenced was PBMCs. These receptors were taken from a woman aged 35 to 49 in good health and CMV-seropositive. The CDR3 runs from the conserved cysteine through the conserved F or W. Fields, in order: J gene, V gene, CDR3 protein.

J: TRBJ1-3; V: TRBV11-2; CDR3: CASSLAPPGTGNTIYF
J: TRBJ2-1; V: TRBV7-9; CDR3: CASSQALAGEQFF
J: -; V: TRBV11-2; CDR3: CASSLLAGPYEQYF
J: -; V: TRBV15; CDR3: CATSTLTGYEQYF
J: TRBJ2-1; V: TRBV7-2; CDR3: CASSFSALAGAPSNEQFF
J: TRBJ2-2; V: TRBV7-6; CDR3: CASSGRSGELFF
J: TRBJ1-4; V: TRBV2; CDR3: CASSPTYRVSNWGRKLFF
J: TRBJ2-4; V: TRBV7-2; CDR3: CASSPYYREPIQYF
J: TRBJ1-5; V: TRBV18; CDR3: CASSPAGVGNQPQHF
J: TRBJ1-4; V: TRBV5-1; CDR3: CASSRQGEAEKLFF
J: TRBJ1-4; V: TRBV19; CDR3: CASSIQVTTNEKLFF
J: TRBJ2-7; V: TRBV5-6; CDR3: CASSPQGAYEQYF
J: TRBJ2-5; V: TRBV21-1; CDR3: CASSSRRGSGKETQYF
J: TRBJ1-2; V: TRBV29-1; CDR3: CSVEDPGGYYGYTF
J: TRBJ1-2; V: TRBV2; CDR3: CASSVTGTDYGYTF
J: TRBJ2-6; V: TRBV5-6; CDR3: CASSLTGSGANVLTF
J: TRBJ2-1; V: TRBV2; CDR3: CATGLAGVSGSDEQFF
J: TRBJ1-5; V: TRBV6-1; CDR3: CASSEEGGQPQHF
J: TRBJ2-5; V: TRBV9; CDR3: CASSVARETQYF
J: TRBJ2-3; V: TRBV7-9; CDR3: CASSGTGRGEDTQYF
J: TRBJ2-3; V: TRBV19; CDR3: CASSLSSMEVTDTQYF
J: TRBJ1-2; V: TRBV6-6; CDR3: CASSWSVNEDYGYTF